These T cell receptor beta chains were read from a single sample in a study of cytomegalovirus exposure and HLA in healthy donors. Assay used: immunoSEQ multiplex PCR; TCRdb lists only in-frame clones, some missing. Of 200,000 to 250,000 clones listed, roughly 79% were seen once; the top ten hold 0.58%. Source material: PBMCs. These receptors were obtained from a middle-aged woman in good health and CMV-seronegative. The conserved cysteine and the conserved F or W are not part of the CDR3 here.

CDR3aa,j_gene,v_gene
ASSLAGATDTQY,TRBJ2-3,TRBV6-5
ASRLQGVGETQY,TRBJ2-5,TRBV7-2
ASDLAGRQETQY,TRBJ2-5,TRBV6-6
ASSVGGGGEIYEQY,TRBJ2-7,TRBV9
ATTLQGKAF,TRBJ1-1,TRBV2
SVGGTGVGEKLF,TRBJ1-4,TRBV29-1
ASSTRGSYEQY,TRBJ2-7,TRBV7-8
ASSERGPYEQY,TRBJ2-7,TRBV19
ASRGTGLSYNEQF,TRBJ2-1,TRBV19
ATSGGTGLGYEQY,TRBJ2-7,TRBV15
ASRSAMNTEAF,TRBJ1-1,TRBV10-1
ASTEGQIYQPQH,TRBJ1-5,TRBV2
ASKGETLSYEQY,TRBJ2-7,TRBV6-6
AWSFFYDTQY,TRBJ2-3,TRBV30
ASSRSGGAEEQY,TRBJ2-7,TRBV9
ASGPLGDT,TRBJ1-2,TRBV18
ASSLAAGEIQELF,TRBJ2-2,TRBV5-1
ASSILRTGSNQPQH,TRBJ1-5,TRBV19
ASSLGTSGAYEQY,TRBJ2-7,TRBV11-2
ASSLREGGETQY,TRBJ2-5,TRBV7-3
ASSQEGAGTGETQY,TRBJ2-5,TRBV4-1
ASSLAGTGTEKLF,TRBJ1-4,TRBV5-1
ASSLNTGNTGELF,TRBJ2-2,TRBV7-2
ASSIRTGIITGELF,TRBJ2-2,TRBV7-6
RHEQGPLRADTQY,TRBJ2-3,TRBV29-1
ASSVAPVGSRNTGELF,TRBJ2-2,TRBV9
ASSPLPGGTEAF,TRBJ1-1,TRBV28
SVSNRESNYGYT,TRBJ1-2,TRBV29-1
ASSWDSRGLASSTDTQY,TRBJ2-3,TRBV7-9
ASSPRTGNEKLF,TRBJ1-4,TRBV6-5
ASSLIQQGFGNTIY,TRBJ1-3,TRBV5-1
ASSHAVGTGSYEQY,TRBJ2-7,TRBV7-9
ASRRTVSMNTEAF,TRBJ1-1,TRBV28
ASSLYRSETQY,TRBJ2-5,TRBV7-3
ASSRPPTTANYGYT,TRBJ1-2,TRBV19
ASSQDVGGGGNTIY,TRBJ1-3,TRBV4-2
ASSLGRVGSYEQY,TRBJ2-7,TRBV11-2
ASSAVPGLALQETQY,TRBJ2-5,TRBV19
ASSLAGDSQETQY,TRBJ2-5,TRBV7-6
ASFRQGGGGELF,TRBJ2-2,TRBV18
ASTAWGTGADYGYT,TRBJ1-2,TRBV27
ASSEAGLANTGELF,TRBJ2-2,TRBV6-1
ASSSKLQGLSGNTIY,TRBJ1-3,TRBV7-8
ASSSGQGSTEAF,TRBJ1-1,TRBV18
ASSEQGYGANVLT,TRBJ2-6,TRBV5-4
ASKRVNTEAF,TRBJ1-1,TRBV19
ASSPDRNSPLH,TRBJ1-6,TRBV5-4
ASKTGVNQPQH,TRBJ1-5,TRBV6-5
ASSKGGGDPYGYT,TRBJ1-2,TRBV9